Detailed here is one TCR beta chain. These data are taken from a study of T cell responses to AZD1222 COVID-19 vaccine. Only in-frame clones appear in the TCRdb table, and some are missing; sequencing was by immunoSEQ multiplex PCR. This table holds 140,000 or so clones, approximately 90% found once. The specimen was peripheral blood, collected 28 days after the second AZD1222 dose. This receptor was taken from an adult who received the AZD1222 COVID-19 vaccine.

The CDR3 here is CASSSGDYGYTF. Written as DNA, the CDR3 is TGTGCCAGCAGCTCGGGGGACTATGGCTACACCTTC. The chain employs TRBV3-1 (or the pseudogene TRBV3-2) and TRBJ1-2; perhaps TRBD1 as D (5 bases). Deletions cut 5 bases from V and 3 bases from J, with 7 bases between. The length of the CDR3 is 12 residues. Germline loops: CDR1 LGHDT, CDR2 YNNKEL (reference sequence).